Listed here are 3 T cell receptor beta chains from one sample, sequenced in a study of blood T cell repertoires in COVID-19 (TCRdb year 2020). The library was built by means of the immunoSEQ multiplex PCR assay. Entries here come from immuneACCESS through TCRdb and include only in-frame sequences with V and J called. Some clones fail to appear in such tables; in the studies checked, an unresolved V gene covers under half of the shortfall, and the cause of the remainder is unknown. The sample table records about 66,000 clones; 70% to 85% of these occur just once. Approximately 6.6% of the sample is taken by the ten largest. Sequences were obtained from peripheral blood. These receptors originate from a man in his 60s with acute or convalescent COVID-19.

This clone is labeled large (0.1 to 1%). This chain connects TRBV29-1 to TRBJ1-6, with D uncertain. Looked up from germline, CDR1 is SQVTM and CDR2 is ANQGSEA. V shed 4 bases and J shed 0 bases, with 4 bases lying between them. The length of the CDR3 is 13 residues. This CDR3 reads CSVASSYNSPLHF. The CDR3 region has the DNA TGCAGCGTTGCCAGCTCCTATAATTCACCCCTCCACTTT.

Written as DNA, the CDR3 is TGTGCCAGCAGTTACTCCACAGCTGACAATGAGCAGTTCTTC. Amino acids: CASSYSTADNEQFF. The gene calls are TRBV6-5 and TRBJ2-1; D not certain. This CDR3 is built from 14 residues. Germline loops: CDR1 MNHEY, CDR2 SVGAGI. With 0 bases removed from V and 5 bases from J, the gap between germline ends came to 8 bases.

This clone was recorded a few times. The rearrangement uses TRBV5-5 and TRBJ2-3; maybe TRBD1 (5 bases). V was trimmed by 0 bases and J by 5 bases, leaving 10 bases between them. The length of the CDR3 is 14 residues. Germline CDR1 SGHKS, CDR2 YYEKEE (reference sequence). CDR3 sequence reads: CASSLEGSLDTQYF. The CDR3 bases are TGTGCCAGCAGCTTGGAGGGGTCCCTAGATACGCAGTATTTT.